This T cell receptor (beta chain) emerged from a study of T-cell reconstitution after alpha-beta-depleted transplantation in children. Study results and caveats: Surviving recipient T cells and thymic progenitors accounted for the high day-60 TCRbeta diversity observed in some patients. A year had passed since transplant, and T-cell counts and diversity by then came mostly from newly produced T cells. About two months after transplant, alpha-beta T cells reportedly came from several hundred expanded graft clones.

In regard to this clonotype: What it recognizes is unknown.

Germline V lookup: CDR1 SQVTM, CDR2 ANQGSEA. Trimming at V came to 5 bases and at J to 0 bases, leaving 12 bases not matched to a gene. The CDR3 consists of 17 residues. Unique molecular identifiers were built into the TCRbeta library. TCRdb ran MiXCR on the PCR reads and lists one entry per CDR3 protein. Of 530,000 or so distinct CDR3 sequences in the sample, 25% to 30% are singletons; the top ten hold around 36%. The TCR comes from a boy under two years old with Wiskott-Aldrich syndrome, due to receive a stem cell transplant. The starting material was PBMCs, obtained before TCRalphabeta/CD19-depleted stem cell transplant. This chain connects TRBV29-1 to TRBJ2-7; 11 bases align to TRBD2. In nucleotides, the CDR3 is TGCAGCGTTACCGGGACTAGCGGTCTACTGAGCTCCTACGAGCAGTACTTC. Amino acids: CSVTGTSGLLSSYEQYF.